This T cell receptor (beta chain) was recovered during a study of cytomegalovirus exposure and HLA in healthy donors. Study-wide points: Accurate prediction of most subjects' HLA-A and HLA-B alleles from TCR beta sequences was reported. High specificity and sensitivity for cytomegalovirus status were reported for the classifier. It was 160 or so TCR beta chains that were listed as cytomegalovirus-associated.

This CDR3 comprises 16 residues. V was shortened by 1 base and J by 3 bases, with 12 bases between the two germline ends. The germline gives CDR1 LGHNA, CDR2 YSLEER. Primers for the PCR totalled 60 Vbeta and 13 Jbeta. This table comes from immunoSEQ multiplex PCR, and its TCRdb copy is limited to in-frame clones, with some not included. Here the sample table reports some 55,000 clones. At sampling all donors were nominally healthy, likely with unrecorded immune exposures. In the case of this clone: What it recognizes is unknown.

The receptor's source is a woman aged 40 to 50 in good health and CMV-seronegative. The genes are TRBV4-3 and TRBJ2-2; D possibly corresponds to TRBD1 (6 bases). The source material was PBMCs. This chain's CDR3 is CASSQAPQGYTGELFF. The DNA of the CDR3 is TGCGCCAGCAGCCAAGCGCCACAGGGCTACACCGGGGAGCTGTTTTTT.